This note documents a single TCR beta chain sequence. Antigen unknown. Recipients were bled about 28 days pretransplant and at posttransplant days 30, 100, 180. This CDR3 has 12 residues. Trimming took 6 bases from V and 8 from J, leaving 11 bases between them. Germline lookup yields CDR1 SGHAT and CDR2 FQNNGV. The data were obtained in a study of T cell clonotyping in hematopoietic cell transplantation. Assay: immunoSEQ multiplex PCR; the TCRdb copy retains only in-frame clones and omits some. The sample records some 6,000 clones, 75% to 85% being singletons. Broader study findings: Few recipient clonotypes overlapped donors; over 95% were de novo at given depth. No sorting was done, leaving CD4 and CD8 contributions mixed. Recipient TCR diversity dropped after transplant; expanded clonotypes rose from day 30 to 180.

The input for sequencing was peripheral blood mononuclear cells, taken 180 days after allogeneic stem cell transplant. The chain joins TRBV11-2 to TRBJ2-1; D remains unclear. The origin of this receptor is a male patient in his 70s who had an allogeneic stem cell transplant from an unrelated donor, so T cells may come from the graft donor. Some clones in this sample may be carry-over from other donors' samples. CDR3 sequence (DNA): TGTGCCAGCAGGGAGCATGCCCATGAGCAGTTCTTC. Protein: CASREHAHEQFF.